The 6 T cell receptor beta chains presented below share a single source sample, sequenced in a study of blood T cell repertoires in COVID-19. Only in-frame clones appear in the TCRdb table, and some are missing; sequencing was by immunoSEQ multiplex PCR. The sample shows 300,000 or so clones, approximately 90% of them seen only once. Input material: peripheral blood. These receptors were collected from a woman aged 25 to 39 who had recovered from COVID-19.

This chain joins TRBV3-1 (or the pseudogene TRBV3-2) and TRBJ2-1, with 7 bases lining up with TRBD1. The junction had 0 bases not matched to a gene; V was cut back by 1 base and J by 0 bases. Germline V lookup: CDR1 LGHDT, CDR2 YNNKEL (reference sequence). CDR3 length: 15 residues. The CDR3 here is CASSQGTGSYNEQFF. CDR3 nucleotide sequence: TGTGCCAGCAGCCAAGGGACAGGCTCCTACAATGAGCAGTTCTTC.

The chain's CDR3 is CASRLVASTDTQYF. The DNA for the CDR3 is TGCGCCAGCAGGCTAGTAGCTAGCACAGATACGCAGTATTTT. V gene TRBV5-1 combines with J gene TRBJ2-3; D ambiguous. This CDR3 contains 14 residues. Germline CDR1 reads SGHRS; CDR2 reads YFSETQ. V lost 5 bases, J lost 0 bases, and 10 bases lay in between.

This clone was picked up one time. The chain combines TRBV18 with TRBJ1-1; D is possibly TRBD1 (5 bases). Trimming stripped 3 bases from V and 1 base from J, with 15 bases between. The length of the CDR3 is 16 residues. Germline CDR1 reads KGHSH; CDR2 reads LQKENI. CDR3 coding DNA: TGTGCCAGCTCACCCAGTCCGCAGGGAACGAACACTGAAGCTTTCTTT. Protein sequence: CASSPSPQGTNTEAFF.

V usage is TRBV3-1 (or the pseudogene TRBV3-2) and J usage is TRBJ1-2; TRBD1 matches at 7 bases. V shed 0 bases and J 7 bases; nucleotides not matched to a gene: 11. CDR1 is LGHDT, CDR2 YNNKEL, per germline (reference sequence). The CDR3 has 16 residues. The CDR3 protein is CASSQDKGQGGSGYTF. CDR3 sequence (DNA): TGTGCCAGCAGCCAAGATAAGGGCCAGGGGGGCAGTGGCTACACCTTC.

The chain couples TRBV5-1 to TRBJ2-7; TRBD1 agrees at 8 bases. The CDR3 runs to 16 residues. Germline loops: CDR1 SGHRS, CDR2 YFSETQ. With V trimmed by 0 bases and J by 5 bases, 10 bases remained unmatched. CDR3 region: CASSLAARQGIHEQYF. In DNA form, the CDR3 reads TGCGCCAGCAGCTTGGCCGCGCGACAGGGGATCCACGAGCAGTACTTC.

The V and J genes are TRBV27 and TRBJ2-3, with no clear D. The V gene's germline CDR1 is MNHEY and CDR2 SMNVEV (reference sequence). This CDR3 is 16 amino acids long. The V gene lost 4 bases and the J gene lost 0 bases, with 14 bases spanning the gap. CDR3: CASSYLSVTSTDTQYF. The CDR3 bases are TGTGCCAGCAGTTATCTCTCCGTGACTAGCACAGATACGCAGTATTTT.